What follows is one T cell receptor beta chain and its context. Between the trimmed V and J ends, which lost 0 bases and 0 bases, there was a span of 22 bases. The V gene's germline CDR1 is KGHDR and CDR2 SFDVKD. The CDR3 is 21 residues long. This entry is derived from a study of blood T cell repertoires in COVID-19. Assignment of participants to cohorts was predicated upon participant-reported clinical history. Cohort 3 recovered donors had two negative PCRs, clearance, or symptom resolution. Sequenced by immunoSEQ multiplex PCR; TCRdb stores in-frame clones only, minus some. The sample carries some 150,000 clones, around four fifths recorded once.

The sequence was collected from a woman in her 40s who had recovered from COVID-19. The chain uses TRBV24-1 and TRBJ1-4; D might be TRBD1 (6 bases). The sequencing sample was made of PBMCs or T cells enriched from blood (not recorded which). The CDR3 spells CATSDLGSGTPDTPTNEKLFF. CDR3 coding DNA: TGTGCCACCAGTGATTTGGGGTCCGGGACACCCGACACTCCAACTAATGAAAAACTGTTTTTT.